The present TCR beta chain was sequenced within a study of cytomegalovirus exposure and HLA in healthy donors. Overall study findings and caveats: The authors later found TCR association rates varying by HLA locus, with DRB1 most and HLA-C fewest. HLA alleles were associated with 16,000 or so TCR beta sequences in a later analysis at 0.05 false discovery rate.

The sample holds a few counts of this clone. The antigen is not known. This CDR3 has 14 amino acids. The V gene's germline CDR1 is MDHEN and CDR2 SYDVKM. The germline V and J ends were trimmed by 7 bases and 1 base, with 13 bases remaining between them. The PCR ran on 60 Vbeta and 13 Jbeta primers. Generated by immunoSEQ multiplex PCR, the TCRdb table keeps only in-frame clones and is missing some. The sample carries under 200,000 clones, over 75% recorded once. Sequences were obtained from PBMCs. V usage is TRBV28 and J usage is TRBJ1-1; D is unclear. The clonotype comes from a man aged 50-60 years in good health and CMV-seropositive. In nucleotides, the CDR3 is TGTGCCAGCATTCCGCACAGCTCGAACACTGAAGCTTTCTTT. Translation: CASIPHSSNTEAFF.